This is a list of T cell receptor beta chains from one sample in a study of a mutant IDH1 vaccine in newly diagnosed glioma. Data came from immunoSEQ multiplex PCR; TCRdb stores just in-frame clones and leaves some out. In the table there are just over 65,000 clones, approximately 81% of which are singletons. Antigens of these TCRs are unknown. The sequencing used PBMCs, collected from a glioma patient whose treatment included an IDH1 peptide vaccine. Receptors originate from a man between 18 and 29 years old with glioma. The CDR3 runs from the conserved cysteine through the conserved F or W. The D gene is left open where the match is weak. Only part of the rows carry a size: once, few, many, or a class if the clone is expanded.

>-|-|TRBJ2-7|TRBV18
TGTGCCAGCTCACCCTGGACAGCCTACGAGCAGTACTTC
CASSPWTAYEQYF
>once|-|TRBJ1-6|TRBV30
TGTGCCTGGAGTGTAAATATTGGAGGGACCTCTAATTCACCCCTCCACTTT
CAWSVNIGGTSNSPLHF
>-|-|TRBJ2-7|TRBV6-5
TGTGCCAGCAGTCAGGGGACCTTCTACGAGCAGTACTTC
CASSQGTFYEQYF
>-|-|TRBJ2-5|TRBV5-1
TGCGCCAGCAGCCCCCGGCAGGGAGCCGCGACCCAGTACTTC
CASSPRQGAATQYF
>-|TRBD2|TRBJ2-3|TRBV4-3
TGCGCCAGCAGCTCCGGGACTAGATTAAATTCAGATACGCAGTATTTT
CASSSGTRLNSDTQYF
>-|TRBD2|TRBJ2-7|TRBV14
TGTGCCAGCAGCCCGGGACTAGCCTCCTACGAGCAGTACTTC
CASSPGLASYEQYF
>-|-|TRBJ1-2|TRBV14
TGTGCCAGCAGCCAAGATCAGGGAGTCTATGGCTACACCTTC
CASSQDQGVYGYTF
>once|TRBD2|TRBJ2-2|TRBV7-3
TGTGCCAGCAGCTTACATAGCGGGGGGACCGGGGAGCTGTTTTTT
CASSLHSGGTGELFF
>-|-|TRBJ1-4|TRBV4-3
TGCGCCAGCAGCCAAGATGCCACTGGGCGTCGGGAAAAACTGTTTTTT
CASSQDATGRREKLFF
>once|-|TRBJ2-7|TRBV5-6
TGTGCCAGCAGCTTGGTTGTCGCCGAGCAGTACTTC
CASSLVVAEQYF
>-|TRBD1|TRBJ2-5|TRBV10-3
TGTGCCATCAGGACAGGGCAAGAGACCCAGTACTTC
CAIRTGQETQYF
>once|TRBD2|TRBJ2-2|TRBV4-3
TGCGCCAGCAGCCAAGATCGGGCTAGCGGGGACGGGGAGCTGTTTTTT
CASSQDRASGDGELFF
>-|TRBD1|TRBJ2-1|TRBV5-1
TGCGCCAGCAGCTTTACAGCCGGGACAGTAGAGCAGTTCTTC
CASSFTAGTVEQFF
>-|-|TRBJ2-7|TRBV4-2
TGTGCCAGCAGCCAAGAGGTAACAGGTTCGAACTCCTACGAGCAGTACTTC
CASSQEVTGSNSYEQYF
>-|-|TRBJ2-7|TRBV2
TGTGCCAGCAGCGCCTCCTACGAGCAGTACTTC
CASSASYEQYF
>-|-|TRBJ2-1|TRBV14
TGTGCCAGCAGCCCGAGGGGGGGTGAGTGGTTTGAGCAGTTCTTC
CASSPRGGEWFEQFF
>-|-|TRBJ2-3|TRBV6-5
TGTGCCAGCAGTAACACAGATACGCAGTATTTT
CASSNTDTQYF
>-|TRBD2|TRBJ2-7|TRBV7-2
TGTGCCAGCGCCAATAGCGGGCAAACCTACGAGCAGTACTTC
CASANSGQTYEQYF
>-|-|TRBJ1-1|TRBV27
TGTGCCAGCAAGCCAAGGGGTCGGCGGAGCACTGAAGCTTTCTTT
CASKPRGRRSTEAFF
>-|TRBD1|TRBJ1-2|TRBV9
TGTGCCAGCAGCGTAGGAAGGAGGACAGGATCGGGTTATGGCTACACCTTC
CASSVGRRTGSGYGYTF
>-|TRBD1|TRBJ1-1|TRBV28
TGTGCCAGCCAGGACAGGGCTATACCAGAAGCTTTCTTT
CASQDRAIPEAFF
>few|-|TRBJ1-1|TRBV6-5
TGTGCCAGCAGTACGCCTAAGGGGCGACAGGTATTT
CASSTPKGRQVF
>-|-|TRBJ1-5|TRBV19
TGTGCCAGTATCCGGGACACAGCTCTCAATCAGCCCCAGCATTTT
CASIRDTALNQPQHF
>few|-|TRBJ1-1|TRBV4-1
TGCGCCAGCAGCCAAGGTTCAGGGACTGAAGCTTTCTTT
CASSQGSGTEAFF
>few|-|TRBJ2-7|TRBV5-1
TGCGCCAGCAGCTTGGTCGTTGCAGGCGAGCAGTACTTC
CASSLVVAGEQYF
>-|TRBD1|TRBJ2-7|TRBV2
TGTGCCAGCAGCGGAGGACAGGGTCCCCACGAGCAGTACTTC
CASSGGQGPHEQYF
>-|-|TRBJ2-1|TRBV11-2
TGTGCCAGCAGTATGCTGGGACCAAAATACAATGAGCAGTTCTTC
CASSMLGPKYNEQFF
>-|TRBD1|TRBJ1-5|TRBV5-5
TGTGCCAGCAGCTCGGGACAGCCTAGCAATCAGCCCCAGCATTTT
CASSSGQPSNQPQHF
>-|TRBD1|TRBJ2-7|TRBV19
TGTGCCAGTAGTAGATATACAGGGGGCCGTTCCTACGAGCAGTACTTC
CASSRYTGGRSYEQYF
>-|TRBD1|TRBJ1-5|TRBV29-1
TGCAGCGTGGGACAGGGGGATCAGCCCCAGCATTTT
CSVGQGDQPQHF
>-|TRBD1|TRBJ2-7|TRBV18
TGTGCCAGCTCACCGGGACAGGGGTATTACGAGCAGTACTTC
CASSPGQGYYEQYF
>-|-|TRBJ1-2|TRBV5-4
TGTGCCAGCAACGGACAGACTGGACCCGCTGGAGGGGGCTACACCTTC
CASNGQTGPAGGGYTF
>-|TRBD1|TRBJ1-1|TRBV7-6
TGTGCCAGCAGCTCCGGACAGGGGTGGAGTGAAGCTTTCTTT
CASSSGQGWSEAFF
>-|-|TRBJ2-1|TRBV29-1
TGCAGCGTTAGGAGTGGCGGAGGGGGGAATGAGCAGTTCTTC
CSVRSGGGGNEQFF
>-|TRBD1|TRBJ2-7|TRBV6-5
TGTGCCAGCAGCCGGGACAGGGAGGCATACGAGCAGTACTTC
CASSRDREAYEQYF
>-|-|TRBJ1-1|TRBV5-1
TGCGCCAGCACCCCGACAGGAATTCTGAACACTGAAGCTTTCTTT
CASTPTGILNTEAFF
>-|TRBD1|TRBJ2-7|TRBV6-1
TGTGCCAGCGGGTACAGGGGGCCCTCTGGGGAGCAGTACTTC
CASGYRGPSGEQYF
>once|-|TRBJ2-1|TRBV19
TGTGCCAGTAGTATCGAGCTGCTCACCTACAATGAGCAGTTCTTC
CASSIELLTYNEQFF
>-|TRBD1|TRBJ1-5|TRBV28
TGTGCCAGCAGCCGACAGGGGGGGAATCAGCCCCAGCATTTT
CASSRQGGNQPQHF
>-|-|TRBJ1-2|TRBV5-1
TGCGCCAGCCGGCCGGAGGGGGTCGGTCCTAACTATGGCTACACCTTC
CASRPEGVGPNYGYTF
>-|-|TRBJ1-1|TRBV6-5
TGTGCCACCTTGATACGGGGGGCGAACACTGAAGCTTTCTTT
CATLIRGANTEAFF
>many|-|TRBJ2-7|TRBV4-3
TGCGCCAGCAGCCAAGTCGCGGATTACTCCTACGAGCAGTACTTC
CASSQVADYSYEQYF
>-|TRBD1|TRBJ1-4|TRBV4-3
TGCGCCAGCAGCCCCACCTCCCCCGGGACAGGGAATGAAAAACTGTTTTTT
CASSPTSPGTGNEKLFF
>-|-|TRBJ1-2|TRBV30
TGTGCCTGGGGGAGAGGGCCATCTGTTGGCTACACCTTC
CAWGRGPSVGYTF
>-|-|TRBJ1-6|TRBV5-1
TGCGCCAGCGGAAACTACTATAATTCACCCCTCCACTTT
CASGNYYNSPLHF
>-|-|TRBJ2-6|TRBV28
TGTGCCAGCAGTACGAATAGGGCTGGGGCCAACGTCCTGACTTTC
CASSTNRAGANVLTF
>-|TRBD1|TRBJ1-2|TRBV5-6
TGTGCCAGCAGCGATACCGGGACAGGCTATGGCTACACCTTC
CASSDTGTGYGYTF
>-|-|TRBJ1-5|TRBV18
TGTGCCAGCTCACCAGACAGGCTAGATAGCAATCAGCCCCAGCATTTT
CASSPDRLDSNQPQHF
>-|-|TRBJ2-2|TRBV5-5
TGTGCCAGCAGCTTTGGAGGGCTTACCGGGGAGCTGTTTTTT
CASSFGGLTGELFF
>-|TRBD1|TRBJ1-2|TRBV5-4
TGTGCCAGCAGTCCCCGGGGAGGGGGCGACTATGGCTACACCTTC
CASSPRGGGDYGYTF
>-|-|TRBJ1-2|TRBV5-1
TGCGCCAGCAGCTTGGAAGGATCGAAGGCTAACTATGGCTACACCTTC
CASSLEGSKANYGYTF
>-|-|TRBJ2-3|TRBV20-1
TGCAGTGCTAGCCGGCCGGATACGCAGTATTTT
CSASRPDTQYF
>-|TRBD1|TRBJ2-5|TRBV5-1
TGCGCCAGCAGCTCCGGACAGGGCAAAGAGACCCAGTACTTC
CASSSGQGKETQYF
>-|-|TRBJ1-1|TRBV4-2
TGTGCCAGCAGCCAAGATTTAACAGCGAACACTGAAGCTTTCTTT
CASSQDLTANTEAFF
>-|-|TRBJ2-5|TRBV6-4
TGTGCCAGCAGTGACAGGGGCCTGGTCCAAGAGACCCAGTACTTC
CASSDRGLVQETQYF
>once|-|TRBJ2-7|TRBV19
TGTGCCAGTAGTAACACAGGGGGGGGAGCATACGAGCAGTACTTC
CASSNTGGGAYEQYF
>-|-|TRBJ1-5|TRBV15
TGTGCCACCAGCAGAGATCAGGCAGGGTATTGGGGTCAGCCCCAGCATTTT
CATSRDQAGYWGQPQHF
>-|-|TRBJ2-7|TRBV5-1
TGCGCCAGCAGCTGGGATCCAGCCTACGAGCAGTACTTC
CASSWDPAYEQYF
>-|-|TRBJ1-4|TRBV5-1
TGCGCCAGCAGCTTACAACAGGGTAATGAAAAACTGTTTTTT
CASSLQQGNEKLFF
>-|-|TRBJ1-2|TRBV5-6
TGTGCCAGCAGCCAAAGCCCAGCACGGGGGAGCTACACCTTC
CASSQSPARGSYTF